What follows are 24 T cell receptor beta chains derived from one specimen sequenced in a study of neurological immune-mediated disorders (dated by TCRdb to the late 2010s). Preparation of the library involved 5' RACE. Sequencing was performed on an Illumina HiSeq 2500. The public sequencing data were trimmed at Q25 with fastp and processed into clonotypes with MiXCR by TCRdb, which kept only in-frame beta chains. Rows with a matching CDR3 protein are joined into one entry that keeps the most common DNA and genes. The sample profile shows tens of thousands of distinct CDR3 sequences; nearly 6.5% of them were found once. 0.45% to 0.6% of the sample is in the top ten clones. Sequences were obtained from CD4+ T cells from blood. These receptors were taken from a woman aged 40 to 50 in good health.

This clonotype was detected ten times or more. The chain links TRBV10-3 to TRBJ1-6, with D perhaps TRBD1 (5 bases). Trimming took 3 bases from V and 10 from J, leaving 19 bases between them. The germline V gene encodes CDR1 ENHRY and CDR2 SYGVKD. There are 16 residues in the CDR3. The CDR3 DNA follows: TGTGCCATCAGTGATAGAGGTGGAGGGACGGGATCACCCCTCCACTTT. Protein product: CAISDRGGGTGSPLHF.

By share of the sample, this clonotype is medium-sized (0.01 to 0.1%). The CDR3 sequence: CASSLAAGGNEQFF. The CDR3 DNA follows: TGTGCCAGCAGCTTAGCGGCAGGGGGAAATGAGCAGTTCTTC. The chain employs TRBV5-5 and TRBJ2-1, with TRBD1 matching 7 bases. V lost 2 bases to trimming and J lost 7 bases; unmatched junction nucleotides: 6. The CDR3 consists of 14 residues. Germline loops: CDR1 SGHKS, CDR2 YYEKEE (reference sequence).

This clonotype was seen many times. The chain is built from TRBV20-1 and TRBJ2-5, with 11 bases identical to TRBD2. Germline V gene sequence: CDR1 DFQATT, CDR2 SNEGSKA (reference sequence). CDR3 length: 15 amino acids. Trimming removed 0 bases from V and 3 bases from J; junction bases left unmatched: 3. CDR3 region: CSAREGTSGEETQYF. In DNA form, the CDR3 reads TGCAGTGCTAGAGAAGGGACTAGCGGAGAAGAGACCCAGTACTTC.

This clonotype has at least ten counts. The chain carries TRBV4-1 and TRBJ1-5; D is ambiguous. This CDR3 contains 15 residues. The V gene lost 4 bases and the J gene lost 2 bases, with 12 bases spanning the gap. Looked up from germline, CDR1 is MGHRA and CDR2 is YSYEKL. The CDR3 protein is CASSRPDGGNQPQHF. For the CDR3, the DNA is TGCGCCAGCAGCCGCCCCGATGGAGGCAATCAGCCCCAGCATTTT.

The rearrangement joins TRBV5-1 to TRBJ2-2; 7 positions match TRBD2. Germline V gene lookup returns CDR1 SGHRS and CDR2 YFSETQ. The CDR3 has 13 residues. Trimming took 2 bases from V and 5 from J; bases not matched to a gene: 0. DNA for the CDR3: TGCGCCAGCAGCTTCGGGGGGACCGGGGAGCTGTTTTTT. Its translation: CASSFGGTGELFF. The full variable domain, in which reference TRBV5-1 and TRBJ2-2 provide the parts outside the CDR3, is KAGVTQTPRYLIKTRGQQVTLSCSPISGHRSVSWYQQTPGQGLQFLFEYFSETQRNKGNFPGRFSGRQFSNSRSEMNVSTLELGDSALYLCASSFGGTGELFFGEGSRLTVL.

This clonotype showed up many times. The chain recombines TRBV7-2 with TRBJ2-5; 7 bases map to TRBD2. Germline values: CDR1 SGHTA, CDR2 FQGNSA. The CDR3 is 15 amino acids. After removal of 2 bases from V and 5 bases from J, the junction contained 8 bases not matched to a gene. CDR3 amino acids: CASSLSKAGAETQYF. CDR3 nucleotide sequence: TGTGCCAGCAGCTTATCTAAGGCGGGAGCGGAGACCCAGTACTTC.

The chain recombines TRBV6-1 with TRBJ1-2, with D unresolved. The CDR3 is 14 amino acids. Germline V gene data show CDR1 as MNHNS and CDR2 as SASEGT. Trimming left V 0 bases short and J 5 bases short, with 10 bases between. The CDR3 sequence is CASSEAILGYGYTF. In nucleotides, the CDR3 is TGTGCCAGCAGTGAAGCTATTCTAGGGTATGGCTACACCTTC.

This clonotype has ten or more counts. This chain uses TRBV20-1 with TRBJ1-1; the D is unclear. The ends were cut back, 5 bases at V and 0 bases at J, with 10 bases in the middle. Germline lookup yields CDR1 DFQATT and CDR2 SNEGSKA (reference sequence). This CDR3 has 13 amino acids. The CDR3: CSAEKSMNTEAFF. As DNA, the CDR3 is TGCAGTGCTGAAAAATCGATGAACACTGAAGCTTTCTTT.

The sample holds many counts of this clonotype. The chain couples TRBV27 to TRBJ2-1, with D hard to call. V was clipped by 7 bases and J by 3 bases, with 16 bases between them. This CDR3 comprises 15 residues. Germline values: CDR1 MNHEY, CDR2 SMNVEV (reference sequence). CDR3 nucleotides: TGTGCCAGCACCGGAACCCCTTCGGGCTACAATGAGCAGTTCTTC. It specifies CASTGTPSGYNEQFF.

The table lists this clonotype with a few counts. The chain employs TRBV28 and TRBJ2-7; 9 positions agree with TRBD2. Germline V gene lookup returns CDR1 MDHEN and CDR2 SYDVKM. The trim removed 6 bases at V and 7 bases at J, leaving 13 bases unmatched. The CDR3 totals 15 residues. The CDR3 nucleotides are TGTGCCAGCAGCGGCCGGGCTAGCGGGGACAGTGAGCAGTACTTC. Protein product: CASSGRASGDSEQYF.

This clonotype has a count of ten or more. The chain couples TRBV18 to TRBJ2-7; 7 bases align to TRBD1. Germline-derived CDR1 and CDR2 are KGHSH and LQKENI. J gave up 0 bases and V 5 bases, and 7 bases lay outside the gene matches. The CDR3 has 15 residues. CDR3 DNA sequence: TGTGCCAGCTCAACGGACAGGCTTAACTCCTACGAGCAGTACTTC. Its protein is CASSTDRLNSYEQYF.

At least ten counts were recorded for this clonotype. The chain has TRBV7-8 and TRBJ1-1; TRBD1 matches 12 bases. Trimming took 10 bases from V and 2 from J; bases not matched to a gene: 8. Germline V gene sequence: CDR1 SGHVS, CDR2 FQNEAQ. The CDR3 has 15 residues. This chain's CDR3 is CATSGTGGPNTEAFF. CDR3 DNA: TGTGCCACTTCCGGGACAGGGGGCCCAAACACTGAAGCTTTCTTT.

This clonotype was seen many times. The V and J genes are TRBV5-1 and TRBJ2-3; no clear D. V lost 3 bases and J 3 bases, leaving 8 bases between the germline ends. The CDR3 length is 13 residues. Germline V gene data show CDR1 as SGHRS and CDR2 as YFSETQ. The CDR3 sequence is CASSSLLTDTQYF. The CDR3 DNA reads as TGCGCCAGCAGCTCCTTACTTACAGATACGCAGTATTTT.

This clonotype has a count of ten or more. The CDR3 DNA is TGTGCCAGCAGCTTAGACGGGACAGGGGGAGTGGATGAGCAGTTCTTC. It codes for CASSLDGTGGVDEQFF. The gene calls are TRBV5-5 and TRBJ2-1; 11 bases align to TRBD1. The junction had 9 bases not matched to a gene; V was cut back by 2 bases and J by 8 bases. The CDR3 consists of 16 residues. Germline V gene lookup returns CDR1 SGHKS and CDR2 YYEKEE (reference sequence).

The chain uses TRBV7-9 and TRBJ1-2; D unclear. CDR3 size: 13 residues. Trimming cost V 8 bases and J 4 bases, with 14 bases left between them. Germline V lookup: CDR1 SEHNR, CDR2 FQNEAQ (reference sequence). DNA for the CDR3: TGTGCCAGCCCCCAAGACCCGGGCTATGGCTACACCTTC. Residues: CASPQDPGYGYTF.

This clonotype was seen repeatedly, ten times or more. The chain uses TRBV29-1 and TRBJ2-7; perhaps D is TRBD1 or TRBD2 (5 bases each). Germline assignment: CDR1 SQVTM and CDR2 ANQGSEA. This CDR3 region has 15 residues. Trimming cost V 2 bases and J 2 bases, with 16 bases left between them. This CDR3 reads CSVEPPGSGPYEQYF. The CDR3 nucleotides read TGCAGCGTTGAACCCCCAGGGTCGGGGCCCTACGAGCAGTACTTC.

This clonotype occurred many times. The gene calls are TRBV10-3 and TRBJ1-1, with D possibly being TRBD1 (5 bases). V was clipped by 4 bases and J by 11 bases, with 14 bases between them. Germline V lookup: CDR1 ENHRY, CDR2 SYGVKD. The CDR3 is made up of 12 amino acids. This CDR3 reads CAISGEVWGAFF. For the CDR3, the DNA is TGTGCCATCAGTGGTGAAGTATGGGGGGCTTTCTTT.

This clonotype was detected ten times or more. The chain is built from TRBV20-1 and TRBJ2-2, with D hard to call. The germline V and J ends were trimmed by 1 base and 0 bases, with 9 bases remaining between them. In germline, CDR1 is DFQATT, CDR2 SNEGSKA (reference sequence). The CDR3 has 15 residues. For the CDR3, the DNA is TGCAGTGCTAGAGCGTGGGAAACGAACACCGGGGAGCTGTTTTTT. It codes for CSARAWETNTGELFF.

Many counts were recorded for this clonotype. The chain is built from TRBV3-1 and TRBJ2-5; the match to TRBD2 covers 9 bases. In germline, CDR1 is LGHDT, CDR2 YNNKEL (reference sequence). J gave up 5 bases and V 0 bases, and 4 bases lay outside the gene matches. The CDR3 extends over 15 amino acids. CDR3 in DNA: TGTGCCAGCAGCCAAGAGGGACTAGCCCGGGAGACCCAGTACTTC. It translates to CASSQEGLARETQYF.

This clonotype occurred many times. V is TRBV28 and J is TRBJ1-2, with D possibly TRBD1 on 6 matching bases. The CDR3 runs to 12 residues. The germline V and J ends were trimmed by 11 bases and 8 bases, with 18 bases remaining between them. Germline lookup yields CDR1 MDHEN and CDR2 SYDVKM. In DNA, the CDR3 is TGTGCCGGATACGGCAGGGGATACGGCTACACCTTC. Translated: CAGYGRGYGYTF.

This clonotype came up many times. This sequence joins TRBV9 and TRBJ2-5; 11 bases agree with TRBD1. Germline CDR1 reads SGDLS; CDR2 reads YYNGEE. The junction had 8 bases not matched to a gene; V was cut back by 2 bases and J by 5 bases. The CDR3 runs to 16 residues. Written as DNA, the CDR3 is TGTGCCAGCAGCGTTGAGGACAGGGGGCCTTGGGAGACCCAGTACTTC. Translating it yields CASSVEDRGPWETQYF.

The sample holds many counts of this clonotype. The chain recombines TRBV20-1 with TRBJ2-7, with D possibly matching TRBD1 (6 bases). The V and J ends lost 6 bases and 3 bases respectively, with 21 bases between them. Germline lookup yields CDR1 DFQATT and CDR2 SNEGSKA (reference sequence). CDR3 length: 15 amino acids. The CDR3 coding sequence is TGCAGTGCCCCAGGGCAGGGGCGGGTTAACTACGAGCAGTACTTC. Translated: CSAPGQGRVNYEQYF.

This clonotype was seen repeatedly, ten times or more. This chain connects TRBV5-1 to TRBJ1-3; possibly TRBD1 for D (5 bases). The CDR3 length is 16 residues. V shed 0 bases and J shed 4 bases, with 14 bases lying between them. Per germline, CDR1 SGHRS and CDR2 YFSETQ. The chain's CDR3 is CASSLDPGGSGNTIYF. The CDR3 DNA reads as TGCGCCAGCAGCTTGGACCCTGGGGGATCCGGAAACACCATATATTTT.

At least ten counts were recorded for this clonotype. The chain has TRBV28 and TRBJ1-2; 9 bases are shared with TRBD1. V was pared by 8 bases and J by 8 bases, with 15 bases of the junction left unmatched. The CDR3 consists of 15 residues. Looked up from germline, CDR1 is MDHEN and CDR2 is SYDVKM. CDR3 region: CASLASLGQGRGYTF. Here the CDR3 DNA reads TGTGCCAGCCTAGCATCCCTTGGACAGGGGCGGGGCTACACCTTC.